This T cell receptor (beta chain) emerged from a study of T cell responses to AZD1222 COVID-19 vaccine. Findings and limits, study-wide: Mostly white British, mostly female donors; authors suggested clonal diversity may be underestimated. Reportedly, close to half of spike-specific TCRs are directed against unmutated variant regions. Baseline seropositives among AZD1222 recipients totaled only six. Recipients of two AZD1222 doses showed rising Spike-specific TCR breadth and depth.

This CDR3 comprises 14 residues. The germline gives CDR1 SGDLS, CDR2 YYNGEE. Trimming removed 4 bases from V and 2 bases from J, with 10 bases in between. Turning to this clone: Its antigen is not known. Other DNA sequences in the sample encode the same CDR3.

Data came from immunoSEQ multiplex PCR; TCRdb stores just in-frame clones and leaves some out. The table has 150,000 to 200,000 clones, around nine tenths seen once. The sequencing here drew on peripheral blood, taken on day 0 of AZD1222 vaccination. The chain joins TRBV9 to TRBJ1-5, with D perhaps TRBD1 (5 bases). This TCR derives from an adult in good health. This CDR3 is CASSPGGGNQPQHF. CDR3 bases: TGTGCCAGCAGCCCGGGGGGGGGCAATCAGCCCCAGCATTTT.